The count of the clone carrying this TCR beta chain is one. Trimming removed 5 bases from V and 5 bases from J, with 16 bases in between. The CDR3 runs to 14 residues. Per the germline V gene, CDR1 is MDHEN and CDR2 is SYDVKM. This entry belongs to a study of blood T cell repertoires in COVID-19. The repertoire was sequenced with immunoSEQ multiplex PCR; TCRdb's copy has only in-frame clones and lacks some. Among under 500,000 clones listed, 75% to 90% were seen once. This chain connects TRBV28 to TRBJ2-7; TRBD2 might be the D (5 bases). The receptor comes from a young man who had recovered from COVID-19. The sequenced material came from PBMCs or T cells enriched from blood (not recorded which). CDR3 bases: TGTGCCAGCAGTACTAGTTACGAGGTCGACGAGCAGTACTTC. As protein: CASSTSYEVDEQYF.